This T cell receptor beta chain was captured by sequencing in a study of blood T cells in healthy people across ages (dated by TCRdb to the mid-2010s). Study-level background: In model experiments, template switching captured roughly one uniquely barcoded TCR beta cDNA molecule for every two T cells. Using deep sequencing normalized with unique cDNA molecular identifiers, the study measured how TCR beta repertoire diversity changes with age. The donors were split into four age groups: young (average 16 years), middle-aged (around 40), aged (around 67) and long-lived (over 80). For two donors (one aged 18 to 30 and one aged 80 or older), the study analyzed two additional independent replicas of 1 million unique cDNA reads from the same blood draw.

The library was built by means of 5' RACE. Instrument used: Illumina HiSeq 2500. A second PCR of roughly 6 to 12 cycles was run with a J-beta primer mix and a sample-barcoded 5' primer. A template-switch 5' adaptor carrying 12 random nucleotides introduced a unique molecular identifier onto each TCR beta cDNA molecule. At least 2.5 million CDR3-containing paired-end reads were obtained from each sample. All of the RNA was converted into first-strand cDNA using the Mint cDNA synthesis kit, with a TRBC-specific oligonucleotide serving as the primer. All cDNA was treated with uracil-DNA glycosylase and then went through a first 18-cycle PCR with the universal primers M1SS and BC2_uni_R. In the source study's methods: For normalization, 1 million high-quality reads, each with a distinct molecular identifier, were randomly selected from each sample. Reads sharing molecular identifiers were discarded rather than binned into consensus sequences. MiTCR, set to a Q25 quality threshold and the strictest error-elimination algorithm, was used for CDR3 identification, clonotype clustering and error correction. A nonparametric unseen species model with Euler transformation was used to estimate a lower bound on total TCR beta diversity. TCRdb cleaned the public reads at Q25 with fastp, built clones with MiXCR and kept in-frame beta chains. Every distinct CDR3 protein forms one entry, paired with its most common genes and DNA. These V and J calls originate from TCRdb's pipeline instead of the authors' own analysis. This sample gives fewer than 1,200,000 distinct CDR3 sequences in total; 20% to 25% of them show up just once. Jointly, the top ten make up 0.65% to 0.75% of the sample.

Study-level results and caveats: Because donor CMV infection status was unknown, age-related changes in expanded clonotypes were potentially confounded. The percentage of naive T cells measured by flow cytometry correlated strongly with observed TCR beta diversity. Observed TCR beta diversity per million T cells fell roughly linearly with age, and a significant reduction was already apparent by age approximately 41. Compared with the aged group, the long-lived group had more naive CD4+ T cells, fewer expanded clones and increased TCR diversity, suggesting age selection. Estimates of total diversity from one million sequenced T cells were regarded as lower bounds and underestimates. Since profiling was done on bulk unsorted PBMCs, naive and antigen-experienced compartments could not be conclusively compared.

V and J lose 8 bases and 15 bases, and a span of 17 bases separates them. Sequences MGHDK (CDR1) and SYGVNS (CDR2) are obtained from the germline V gene. The CDR3 spans 11 residues, from the cysteine through the phenylalanine. Only the CDR3 portion is preserved as DNA: 33 bases, with reading frame beginning at the first base. Details on this clonotype: Its antigen specificity is not known. No per-base quality is available; no much larger clone lies one base away.

Systemically healthy Caucasian individuals from Russia, about 38 in total and aged about 6 to 95 years, were included as donors. Each donor gave 9 to 10 milliliters of peripheral blood, collected into EDTA-treated Vacutainer tubes. Ficoll-Paque density-gradient centrifugation was used to isolate PBMCs, with at least 7 million per sample. Total RNA, at least 5.5 micrograms per sample, was extracted from PBMCs with Trizol reagent. Naive CD45RAhigh/CD27high T cell percentages were measured by flow cytometry on a PBMC aliquot from every donor. This sample also appeared in a second study, on T cells of mothers and their children. Per that second paper: The donors were nine systemically healthy Caucasian individuals, made up of three mothers and their six children. cDNA synthesis consumed the entire amount of extracted RNA, loaded at approximately 1.5 ug RNA in each 15 ul reaction. In the second PCR, the M1S primer added sample barcodes and 2-4 random nucleotides. More than 8 million TCR beta CDR3 reads were obtained from each mother, and about 3 million reads were obtained from each child. In both related and unrelated pairs, thymic selection shapes the output of TCR recombination in a similar way, with inherited differences having only a minor effect. Normalized repertoire overlap in related mother-child pairs was always slightly higher than in unrelated mother-child pairs, but the difference was never significant. No persistent microchimeric T cell clones were found, with a detection sensitivity of 80 to 100 clones per million clonotypes. To look for features that set related mother-child pairs apart from unrelated individuals, the researchers ran deep NGS to compare the TCR beta repertoires of mothers and children. Mothers averaged roughly 40 +/- 4 years of age and children averaged around 10 +/- 4 years. After adapter ligation was performed with NEBNext reagents, the libraries were sequenced on an Illumina HiSeq 2000 with 100+100 nt paired-end reads. To prevent cross-contamination, the mother and child libraries were prepared one month apart and sequenced in separate runs. Each donor had between roughly 450,000 and 2,100,000 distinct TCR beta clonotypes identified. Naive TCR beta clonotypes were estimated from low-frequency clonotypes matched to each donor's FACS-determined naive share, without sorting.

The chain links TRBV25-1 with TRBJ2-1; the D region possibly corresponds to TRBD2 (5 bases align). The TCR was taken from a girl aged 2 to 9 in good health. Sequences were obtained from blood. The sequenced DNA: TGTGCCAGCGGTAATCGGGATCAGCGGTTCTTC. This translates into CASGNRDQRFF.